The present TCR beta chain was sequenced within a study of blood T cell repertoires in COVID-19. Study summary: The study drew acute and convalescent COVID-19 samples from the United States, Italy and Spain. Sample material is recorded as cDNA or gDNA derived from T cells, B-cell-depleted T cells, or PBMCs.

Per the original methods: Reference gene primers were amplified, and this amplification served to estimate nucleated cell counts. TCRdb keeps only in-frame clones here, not all; method: immunoSEQ multiplex PCR. V and J calls and clone size are copied from that table; D and trimming were computed from the DNA. The sample lists around 100,000 clones; around nine tenths were seen once. Germline assignment: CDR1 SGHTA and CDR2 FQGTGA. CDR3 size: 15 residues. V lost 4 bases to trimming and J lost 1 base; unmatched junction nucleotides: 4. The chain has TRBV7-3 and TRBJ2-3; 8 nucleotides match TRBD2. Material: peripheral blood. The receptor comes from a man aged 50 to 59 with active COVID-19. For the CDR3, the DNA is TGTGCCAGCAGCTCGCGGGGGGACGGCACAGATACGCAGTATTTT. Its protein is CASSSRGDGTDTQYF.